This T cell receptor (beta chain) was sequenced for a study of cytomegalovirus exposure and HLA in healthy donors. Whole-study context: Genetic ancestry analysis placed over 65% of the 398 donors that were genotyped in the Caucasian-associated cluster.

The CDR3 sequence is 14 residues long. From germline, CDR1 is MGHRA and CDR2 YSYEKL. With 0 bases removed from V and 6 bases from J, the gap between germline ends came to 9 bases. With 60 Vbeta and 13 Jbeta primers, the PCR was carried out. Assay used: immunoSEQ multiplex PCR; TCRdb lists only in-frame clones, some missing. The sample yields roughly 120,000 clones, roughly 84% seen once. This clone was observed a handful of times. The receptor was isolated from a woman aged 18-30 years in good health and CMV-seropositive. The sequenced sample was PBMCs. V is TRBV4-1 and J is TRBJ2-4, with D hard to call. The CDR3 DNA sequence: TGCGCCAGCAGCCAAGATCCAGTCTCAAACATTCAGTACTTC. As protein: CASSQDPVSNIQYF.